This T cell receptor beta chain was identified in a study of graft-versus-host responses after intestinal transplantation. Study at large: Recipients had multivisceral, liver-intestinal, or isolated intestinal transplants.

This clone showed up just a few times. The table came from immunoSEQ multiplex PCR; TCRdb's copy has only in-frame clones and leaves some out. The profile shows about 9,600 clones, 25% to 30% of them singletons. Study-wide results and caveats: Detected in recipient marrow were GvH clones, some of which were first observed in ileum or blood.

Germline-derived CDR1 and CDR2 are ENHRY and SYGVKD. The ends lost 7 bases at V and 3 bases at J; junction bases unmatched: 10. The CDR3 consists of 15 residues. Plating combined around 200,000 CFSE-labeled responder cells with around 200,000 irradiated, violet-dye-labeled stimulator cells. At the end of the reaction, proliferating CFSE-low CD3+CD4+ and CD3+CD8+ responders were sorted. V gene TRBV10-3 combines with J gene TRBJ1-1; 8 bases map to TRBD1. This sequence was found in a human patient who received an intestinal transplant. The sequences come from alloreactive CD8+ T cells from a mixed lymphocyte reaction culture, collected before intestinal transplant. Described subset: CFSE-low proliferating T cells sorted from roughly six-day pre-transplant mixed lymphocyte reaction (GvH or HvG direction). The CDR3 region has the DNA TGTGCCATCAAAAGCCGGGGACAGGTCGACACTGAAGCTTTCTTT. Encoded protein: CAIKSRGQVDTEAFF.